This T cell receptor (beta chain) was recovered during a study of spatial heterogeneity in lung cancer. Across the study: Within raw reads, each unique TCR and UMI combination appeared on average more than ten times.

This clonotype has at least ten counts. Found in a library prepared for alpha chains, this beta chain is an off-target read, and its abundance has little meaning. TCR cDNA molecules each had a unique molecular identifier. MiXCR, run by TCRdb on the 5' RACE reads, gives a single entry per CDR3 protein. The sample lists 9,500 to 14,000 distinct CDR3 sequences; 3% to 4.5% were seen once. Regarding time point: sample taken at primary tumor resection. Unsorted whole RNA from tumor, nontumor lung or frozen PBMC underwent sequencing. The donors were some 70 patients with non-small cell lung cancer that was early-stage and untreated. CDR1 is SQVTM, CDR2 ANQGSEA, per germline. V lost 6 bases and J lost 6; bases outside the gene matches: 6. CDR3 length equals 13 residues.

This chain uses TRBV29-1 with TRBJ1-2; 11 nucleotides agree with TRBD1. The sequences come from normal lung tissue next to the tumor, collected at surgery. This TCR was recovered from a male donor with early-stage non-small cell lung cancer. The CDR3 protein is CSVTDRGPNGYTF. The CDR3 DNA sequence: TGCAGCGTCACGGACAGGGGGCCAAATGGCTACACCTTC.